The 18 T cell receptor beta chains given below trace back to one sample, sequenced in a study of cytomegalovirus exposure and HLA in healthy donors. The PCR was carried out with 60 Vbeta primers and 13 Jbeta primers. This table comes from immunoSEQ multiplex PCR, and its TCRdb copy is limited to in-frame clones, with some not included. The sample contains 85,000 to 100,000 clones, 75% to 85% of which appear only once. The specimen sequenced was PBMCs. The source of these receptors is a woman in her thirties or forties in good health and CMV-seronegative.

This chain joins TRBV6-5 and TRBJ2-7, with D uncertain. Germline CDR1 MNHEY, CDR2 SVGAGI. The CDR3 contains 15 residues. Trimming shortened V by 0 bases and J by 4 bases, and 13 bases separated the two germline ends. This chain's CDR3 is CASSYSGRFAYEQYF. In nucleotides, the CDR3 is TGTGCCAGCAGTTACTCCGGCAGGTTTGCGTACGAGCAGTACTTC.

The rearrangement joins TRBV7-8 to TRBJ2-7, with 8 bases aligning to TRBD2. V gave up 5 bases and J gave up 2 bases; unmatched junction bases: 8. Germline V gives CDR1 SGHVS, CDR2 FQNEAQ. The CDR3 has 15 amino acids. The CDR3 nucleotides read TGTGCCAGCAGCACCTTTACCGGGGGGGCCTACGAGCAGTACTTC. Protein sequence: CASSTFTGGAYEQYF.

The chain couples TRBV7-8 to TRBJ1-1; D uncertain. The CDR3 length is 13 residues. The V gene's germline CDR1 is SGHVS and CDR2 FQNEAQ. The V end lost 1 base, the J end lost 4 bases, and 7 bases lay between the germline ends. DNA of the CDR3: TGTGCCAGCAGCTTAGGTCTCGGCACTGAAGCTTTCTTT. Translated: CASSLGLGTEAFF. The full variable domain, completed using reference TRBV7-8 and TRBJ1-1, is GAGVSQSPRYKVAKRGQDVALRCDPISGHVSLFWYQQALGQGPEFLTYFQNEAQLDKSGLPSDRFFAERPEGSVSTLKIQRTQQEDSAVYLCASSLGLGTEAFFGQGTRLTVV.

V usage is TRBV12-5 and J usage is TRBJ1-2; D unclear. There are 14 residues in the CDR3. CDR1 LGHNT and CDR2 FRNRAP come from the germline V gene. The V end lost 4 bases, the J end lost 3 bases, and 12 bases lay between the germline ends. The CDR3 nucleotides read TGTGCTAGTGGTTCCCGTGATGGGCACTATGGCTACACCTTC. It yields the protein CASGSRDGHYGYTF.

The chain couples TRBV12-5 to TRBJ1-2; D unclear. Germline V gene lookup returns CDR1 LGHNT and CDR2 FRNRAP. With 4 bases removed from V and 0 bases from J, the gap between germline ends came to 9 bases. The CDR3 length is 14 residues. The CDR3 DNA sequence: TGTGCTAGTGGTTCAGGCGCCTCTAACTATGGCTACACCTTC. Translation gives CASGSGASNYGYTF.

The CDR3 protein is CASRPGQRNSPLHF. For the CDR3, the DNA is TGTGCCAGCAGGCCCGGACAGCGAAATTCACCCCTCCACTTT. V usage is TRBV2 and J usage is TRBJ1-6; weak D call: TRBD1 (6 bases). Germline assignment: CDR1 SNHLY and CDR2 FYNNEI. This CDR3 is 14 amino acids long. V gave up 6 bases and J gave up 7 bases, with 13 bases separating them.

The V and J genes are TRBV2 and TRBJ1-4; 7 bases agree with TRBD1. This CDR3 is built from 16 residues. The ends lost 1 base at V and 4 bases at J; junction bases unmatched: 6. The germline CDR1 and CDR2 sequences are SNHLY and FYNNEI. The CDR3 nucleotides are TGTGCCAGCAGTGAAGGTGCAGGGGGACTTAATGAAAAACTGTTTTTT. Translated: CASSEGAGGLNEKLFF.

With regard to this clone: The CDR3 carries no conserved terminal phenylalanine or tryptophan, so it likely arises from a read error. The CDR3 DNA reads as TGTGCCAGCAGATTAACAGGAGTCAACACTGAAGCTTTCGTT. Translation: CASRLTGVNTEAFV. The chain links TRBV6-5 to TRBJ1-1, with D possibly being TRBD1 (5 bases). Per the germline V gene, CDR1 is MNHEY and CDR2 is SVGAGI. The CDR3 is 14 residues long. V was cut by 6 bases and J by 2 bases, with 13 bases left in between.

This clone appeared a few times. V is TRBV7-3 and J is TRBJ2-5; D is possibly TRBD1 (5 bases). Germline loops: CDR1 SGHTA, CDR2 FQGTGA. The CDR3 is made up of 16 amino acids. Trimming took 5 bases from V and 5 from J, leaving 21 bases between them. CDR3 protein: CASSPTAGQGGETQYF. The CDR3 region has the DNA TGTGCCAGCAGCCCAACCGCCGGCCAGGGTGGGGAGACCCAGTACTTC.

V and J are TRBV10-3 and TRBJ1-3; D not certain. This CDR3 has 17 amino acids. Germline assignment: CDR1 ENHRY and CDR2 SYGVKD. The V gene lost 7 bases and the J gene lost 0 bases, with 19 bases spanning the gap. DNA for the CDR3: TGTGCCATCAAGGATAATGCAGGCCCAACCTCTGGAAACACCATATATTTT. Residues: CAIKDNAGPTSGNTIYF.

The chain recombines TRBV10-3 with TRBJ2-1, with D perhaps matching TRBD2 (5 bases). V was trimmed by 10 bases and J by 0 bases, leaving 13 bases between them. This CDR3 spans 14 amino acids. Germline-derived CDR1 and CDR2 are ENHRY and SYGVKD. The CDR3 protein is CATGLLASYNEQFF. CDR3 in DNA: TGTGCCACAGGACTCCTCGCCTCCTACAATGAGCAGTTCTTC.

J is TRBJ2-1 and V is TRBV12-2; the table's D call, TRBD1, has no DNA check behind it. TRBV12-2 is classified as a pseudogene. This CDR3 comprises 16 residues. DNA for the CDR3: TGTGCAAGTCGCTGCCAGGGGGCGTCGGATAATGATGAGCAGTTCTTC. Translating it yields CASRCQGASDNDEQFF.

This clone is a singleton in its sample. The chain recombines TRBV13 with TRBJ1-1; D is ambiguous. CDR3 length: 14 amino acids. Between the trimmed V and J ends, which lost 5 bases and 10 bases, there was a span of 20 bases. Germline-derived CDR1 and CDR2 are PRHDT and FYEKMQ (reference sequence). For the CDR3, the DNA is TGTGCCAGCAGCCAAAATGGGCCTCCCCTGGGAGCTTTCTTT. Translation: CASSQNGPPLGAFF. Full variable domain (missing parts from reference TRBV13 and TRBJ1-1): AAGVIQSPRHLIKEKRETATLKCYPIPRHDTVYWYQQGPGQDPQFLISFYEKMQSDKGSIPDRFSAQQFSDYHSELNMSSLELGDSALYFCASSQNGPPLGAFFGQGTRLTVV.

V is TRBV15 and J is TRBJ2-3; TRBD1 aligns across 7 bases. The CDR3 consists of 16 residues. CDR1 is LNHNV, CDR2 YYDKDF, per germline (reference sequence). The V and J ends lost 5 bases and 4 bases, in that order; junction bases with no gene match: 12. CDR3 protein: CATSLLTTGRADTQYF. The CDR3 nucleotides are TGTGCCACCAGCCTACTAACGACAGGGCGGGCAGATACGCAGTATTTT.

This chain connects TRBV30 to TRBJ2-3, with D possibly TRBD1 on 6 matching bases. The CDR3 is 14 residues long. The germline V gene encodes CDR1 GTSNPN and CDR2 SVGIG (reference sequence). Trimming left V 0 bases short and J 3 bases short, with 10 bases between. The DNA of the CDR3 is TGTGCCTGGAGTGTCCTCAGGGGAACAGATACGCAGTATTTT. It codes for CAWSVLRGTDTQYF.

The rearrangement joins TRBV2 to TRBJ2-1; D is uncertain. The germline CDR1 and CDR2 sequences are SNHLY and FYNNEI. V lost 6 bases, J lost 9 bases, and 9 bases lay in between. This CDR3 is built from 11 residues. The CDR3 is CASRARFEQFF. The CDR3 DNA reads TGTGCCAGCAGGGCTAGGTTTGAGCAGTTCTTC.

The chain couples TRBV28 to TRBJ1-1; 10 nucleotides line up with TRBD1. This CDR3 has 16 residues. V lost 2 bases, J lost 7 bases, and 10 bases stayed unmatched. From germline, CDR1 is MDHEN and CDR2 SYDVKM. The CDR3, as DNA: TGTGCCAGCAGTTTACTCCCGGGACAGGGGCACAATGAAGCTTTCTTT. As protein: CASSLLPGQGHNEAFF.

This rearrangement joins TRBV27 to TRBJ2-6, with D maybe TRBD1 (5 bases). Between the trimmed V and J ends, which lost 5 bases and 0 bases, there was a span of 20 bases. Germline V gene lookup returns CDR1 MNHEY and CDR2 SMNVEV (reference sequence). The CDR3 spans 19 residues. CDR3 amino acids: CASSLIDSRMGSGANVLTF. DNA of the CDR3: TGTGCCAGCAGTCTGATTGACAGTAGGATGGGCTCTGGGGCCAACGTCCTGACTTTC.